A single sample is the source of the 8 T cell receptor beta chains below, sequenced in a study of CD8 T cells in Susac syndrome. Random hexamers were used to reverse transcribe an amount of about 0.5 to 1 ug RNA. TCRdb re-called the immunoSEQ multiplex PCR reads with MiXCR, one entry per CDR3 protein. The table shows around 190,000 distinct CDR3 sequences, with approximately 94% occurring only once. The sample taken for sequencing was CD4+ T cells from PBMCs. These receptor sequences come from a human donor in good health.

V gene TRBV12-3 or TRBV12-4 combines with J gene TRBJ2-3, with 8 bases aligning to TRBD2. The CDR3 runs 16 residues. Losses at the gene ends were 2 bases for V and 2 bases for J; bases not matched to a gene: 6. In DNA, the CDR3 is TGTGCCAGCAGTTTAAGAAGCGGGAGCGTCACAGATACGCAGTATTTT. This sequence encodes CASSLRSGSVTDTQYF.

The V gene is TRBV29-1, the J gene TRBJ1-4; TRBD1 matches 7 bases. The CDR3 is 13 amino acids. The germline gives CDR1 SQVTM, CDR2 ANQGSEA. Trimming took 5 bases from V and 5 from J; bases not matched to a gene: 5. This chain's CDR3 is CSVRTGVNEKLFF. CDR3 DNA sequence: TGCAGCGTTCGGACAGGAGTAAATGAAAAACTGTTTTTT.

The rearrangement links TRBV28 to TRBJ1-5; tentatively, D is TRBD1 (5 bases). The CDR3 covers 14 residues. CDR1 is MDHEN and CDR2 is SYDVKM in the germline V gene. V dropped 5 bases and J dropped 7 bases, with 15 bases sitting between them. CDR3 in DNA: TGTGCCAGCAGTCCAACCGGGGGAGGACAGCCCCAGCATTTT. Its protein product is CASSPTGGGQPQHF.

The chain is built from TRBV18 and TRBJ2-3, with D unclear. The germline CDR1 and CDR2 sequences are KGHSH and LQKENI. Trimming cost V 3 bases and J 4 bases, with 14 bases left between them. CDR3 length equals 15 residues. CDR3: CASSPGLGFADTQYF. CDR3 nucleotides: TGTGCCAGCTCACCTGGCTTGGGTTTCGCAGATACGCAGTATTTT.

The J gene is TRBJ1-1, the V gene TRBV20-1; D is undetermined. V lost 3 bases and J 4 bases, leaving 9 bases between the germline ends. Germline CDR1 reads DFQATT; CDR2 reads SNEGSKA (reference sequence). This CDR3 spans 12 amino acids. The DNA of the CDR3 is TGCAGTGCTAGGTGGGGTGGCACTGAAGCTTTCTTT. Its translation is CSARWGGTEAFF.

V is TRBV7-3 and J is TRBJ2-1, with 11 bases lining up with TRBD2. The CDR3 consists of 20 residues. The ends lost 5 bases at V and 0 bases at J; junction bases unmatched: 15. The germline gives CDR1 SGHTA, CDR2 FQGTGA. The CDR3 sequence is CASSLTSGRGEISSYNEQFF. The CDR3 DNA reads TGTGCCAGCAGCCTTACTAGCGGGAGAGGGGAAATAAGCTCCTACAATGAGCAGTTCTTC.

The chain combines TRBV6-2 or TRBV6-3 with TRBJ2-7; no clear D gene. This CDR3 is 12 amino acids long. The germline CDR1 and CDR2 sequences are MNHEY and SVGEGT. V lost 1 base and J 3 bases, leaving 4 bases between the germline ends. CDR3 sequence: CASSYWVYEQYF. For the CDR3, the DNA is TGTGCCAGCAGTTACTGGGTCTACGAGCAGTACTTC.

The genes are TRBV29-1 and TRBJ2-1; tentative D call: TRBD1 (5 bases). This CDR3 is built from 13 residues. Trimming left V 3 bases short and J 6 bases short, with 12 bases between. Germline CDR1 SQVTM, CDR2 ANQGSEA. In DNA form, the CDR3 reads TGCAGCGTTGAGTCGCAGGGCCCCAATGAGCAGTTCTTC. Its translation: CSVESQGPNEQFF.